This T cell receptor beta chain comes out of a study of blood T cell repertoires in COVID-19. Study-level information: From T cells, B-cell-depleted T cells, or PBMCs came the material, which was cDNA or gDNA.

As originally analysed: The assay estimated nucleated cells by amplifying reference gene primers. Profiling relied on immunoSEQ multiplex PCR, and the TCRdb table lists in-frame clones only, not all of them. V and J calls and clone size are copied from that table; D and trimming were computed from the DNA. Among around 200,000 clones, around 85% were seen once, and the ten largest hold approximately 10%. The junction had 5 bases not matched to a gene; V was cut back by 4 bases and J by 4 bases. Looked up from germline, CDR1 is SGHNT and CDR2 is YENEEA. The CDR3 consists of 14 residues. The TCR originated in a human donor with active or convalescent COVID-19. The donor label of this sample is uncertain. The V and J genes are TRBV11-3 and TRBJ2-7; 9 bases agree with TRBD1. The sample taken for sequencing was peripheral blood. CDR3 DNA sequence: TGTGCCAGCAGCTACCGGGACAGGGTGTACGAGCAGTACTTC. This gives the protein CASSYRDRVYEQYF. Drawing the rest from reference TRBV11-3 and TRBJ2-7, the complete variable domain is EAGVVQSPRYKIIEKKQPVAFWCNPISGHNTLYWYLQNLGQGPELLIRYENEEAVDDSQLPKDRFSAERLKGVDSTLKIQPAELGDSAVYLCASSYRDRVYEQYFGPGTRLTVT.